Listed below are T cell receptor beta chains from one sample, sequenced in a study of beta chain features in type 1 diabetes. Profiling relied on immunoSEQ multiplex PCR, and the TCRdb table lists in-frame clones only, not all of them. Counted here are approximately 150,000 clones, roughly 9.1% occurring once; the ten biggest clones make up around 2.5%. Sequencing input: central memory CD4+ T cells from blood. These receptors were obtained from a woman under 30 in good health. Both conserved end residues are part of each CDR3. A D gene is named only where the DNA matches it firmly. Where a row states a size, it is once, few, many or the class of an expanded clone; other rows omit it.

>TRBV5-4|14|NA|NA|TRBJ1-2
CASSDGREGYGYTF
TGTGCCAGCAGCGATGGGAGGGAAGGCTATGGCTACACCTTC
>TRBV7-9|14|few|TRBD1|TRBJ1-3
CASSTGGMGNTIYF
TGTGCCAGCAGCACAGGGGGGATGGGAAACACCATATATTTT
>TRBV7-9|13|NA|NA|TRBJ2-5
CASTLTKSETQYF
TGTGCCAGCACACTCACGAAGTCGGAGACCCAGTACTTC
>TRBV7-2|15|few|TRBD2|TRBJ2-2
CASSSLATNTGELFF
TGTGCCAGCAGCTCACTAGCGACTAACACCGGGGAGCTGTTTTTT
>TRBV9|15|NA|NA|TRBJ2-2
CASSVFGGTTGELFF
TGTGCCAGCAGCGTATTCGGAGGGACCACCGGGGAGCTGTTTTTT
>TRBV30|12|NA|NA|TRBJ1-2
CAWTSSSGHLTF
TGTGCCTGGACCTCCTCCTCGGGACACTTAACCTTC
>TRBV2|13|NA|TRBD1|TRBJ1-1
CASSVQGATEAFF
TGTGCCAGCAGTGTGCAGGGGGCCACTGAAGCTTTCTTT
>TRBV5-1|16|few|TRBD1|TRBJ2-7
CASSLEAGQGQHEQYF
TGCGCCAGCAGCTTGGAGGCGGGACAGGGTCAACACGAGCAGTACTTC
>TRBV5-4|12|NA|NA|TRBJ1-1
CASSLQNTEAFF
TGTGCCAGCAGCTTACAGAACACTGAAGCTTTCTTT
>TRBV30|15|few|TRBD1|TRBJ1-2
CAWSPQGANSYGYTF
TGTGCCTGGAGTCCACAGGGGGCTAATAGCTATGGCTACACCTTC
>TRBV18|14|NA|TRBD1|TRBJ1-1
CASSPQDRSTEAFF
TGTGCCAGCTCACCTCAGGACAGGAGCACTGAAGCTTTCTTT
>TRBV30|16|NA|TRBD2|TRBJ2-5
CATNPQREAYPLTQYF
TGTGCCACCAACCCCCAGCGGGAGGCATACCCTCTGACCCAGTACTTC
>TRBV4-3|14|few|TRBD2|TRBJ2-1
CASSQRSSGVEQFF
TGCGCCAGCAGCCAACGATCTAGCGGGGTAGAGCAGTTCTTC
>TRBV5-5|13|NA|NA|TRBJ1-6
CASSLPGNSPLHF
TGTGCCAGCAGCTTGCCAGGGAATTCACCCCTCCACTTT
>TRBV18|14|NA|NA|TRBJ1-1
CASSPPQGDTEAFF
TGTGCCAGCTCACCACCGCAAGGGGACACTGAAGCTTTCTTT
>TRBV7-9|12|many|NA|TRBJ1-2
CASSLPGYGYTF
TGTGCCAGCAGCTTGCCCGGCTATGGCTACACCTTC
>TRBV6-5|13|few|NA|TRBJ1-2
CASMGTKNYGYTF
TGTGCCAGCATGGGGACAAAGAACTATGGCTACACCTTC
>TRBV7-2|14|few|NA|TRBJ1-5
CASSSGVSNQPQHF
TGTGCCAGCAGCTCGGGTGTTAGCAATCAGCCCCAGCATTTT
>TRBV9|14|NA|TRBD2|TRBJ2-3
CASSVAGGPYTQYF
TGTGCCAGCAGCGTCGCGGGAGGGCCATATACGCAGTATTTT
>TRBV5-1|15|few|TRBD2|TRBJ2-1
CASSALGGSYNEQFF
TGCGCCAGCAGCGCCTTGGGAGGGTCCTACAATGAGCAGTTCTTC
>TRBV7-9|15|few|NA|TRBJ1-3
CASSLAADSGNTIYF
TGTGCCAGCAGCTTAGCCGCAGACTCTGGAAACACCATATATTTT